These 8 T cell receptor beta chains share one sample of origin, sequenced in a study of blood T cell repertoires in COVID-19. Clones were sequenced by immunoSEQ multiplex PCR, and TCRdb holds only the in-frame ones, with some missing. Among approximately 72,000 clones listed, approximately 86% were seen once. The sequenced material came from peripheral blood. These receptors were obtained from a woman aged 55-70 years with acute or convalescent COVID-19.

The V call is TRBV12-3 or TRBV12-4, the J call TRBJ2-7; D is possibly TRBD1 (6 bases). V dropped 6 bases and J dropped 9 bases, with 15 bases sitting between them. The CDR3 loop spans 12 amino acids. DNA for the CDR3: TGTGCCAGCAGCGCGACAGGTCTTGGGCAGTACTTC. The encoded protein is CASSATGLGQYF.

The CDR3 is CASKMDREGTQYF. The CDR3 DNA sequence: TGTGCCAGCAAAATGGACAGGGAAGGGACGCAGTATTTT. The rearrangement links TRBV5-4 to TRBJ2-3; 8 positions agree with TRBD1. The CDR3 length is 13 residues. Germline CDR1 is SGHNT and CDR2 is YYREEE (reference sequence). V was pared by 6 bases and J by 9 bases, with 9 bases of the junction left unmatched.

This chain uses TRBV7-9 with TRBJ2-7; 7 bases are shared with TRBD1. CDR1 is SEHNR, CDR2 FQNEAQ, per germline (reference sequence). With 1 base clipped from V and 6 bases from J, the junction kept 12 bases outside the gene matches. The CDR3 is 16 amino acids. DNA for the CDR3: TGTGCCAGCAGCTTAGTGAGAAGGGACAGTTCATCCGAGCAGTACTTC. Translated, it gives CASSLVRRDSSSEQYF.

This chain uses TRBV10-3 with TRBJ2-5; 8 bases fit TRBD2. This CDR3 region has 16 residues. V shed 0 bases and J 5 bases; nucleotides not matched to a gene: 8. Per germline, CDR1 ENHRY and CDR2 SYGVKD. CDR3 sequence: CAISESSGGRPETQYF. The CDR3 DNA is TGTGCCATCAGTGAGTCGAGCGGGGGCAGACCGGAGACCCAGTACTTC.

This chain links TRBV30 with TRBJ1-1, with a weak D call TRBD1 (5 bases). Germline V CDR1 and CDR2: GTSNPN, SVGIG (reference sequence). The CDR3 length is 14 residues. Trimming took off 2 bases at V and 0 bases at J, with 10 bases between the two ends. The CDR3, as DNA: TGTGCCTGGAGTAACGAAGGGGTGAACACTGAAGCTTTCTTT. It codes for CAWSNEGVNTEAFF.

The chain is built from TRBV28 and TRBJ1-2; 7 bases map to TRBD1. The CDR3 is made up of 13 amino acids. Germline lookup yields CDR1 MDHEN and CDR2 SYDVKM. Trimming at V came to 8 bases and at J to 8 bases, leaving 11 bases not matched to a gene. The CDR3 here is CASFGGRGRGYTF. The CDR3 nucleotides are TGTGCCAGCTTTGGGGGCAGGGGGAGAGGCTACACCTTC.

This clone was seen more than once but under ten times. The V call is TRBV2, the J call TRBJ1-5; D is perhaps TRBD1 (5 bases). V was clipped by 10 bases and J by 2 bases, with 15 bases between them. Germline CDR1 reads SNHLY; CDR2 reads FYNNEI. CDR3 length equals 14 residues. CDR3 region: CATKRQGRNQPQHF. CDR3 DNA sequence: TGTGCCACCAAGAGGCAGGGCCGCAATCAGCCCCAGCATTTT.

This rearrangement joins TRBV12-3 or TRBV12-4 to TRBJ2-7; the match to TRBD1 covers 11 bases. V trimming: 7 bases; J trimming: 6 bases; junction bases outside the gene matches: 2. This CDR3 has 12 amino acids. Here the CDR3 reads CASTGTGGEQYF. The CDR3 region has the DNA TGTGCCAGCACCGGGACAGGGGGCGAGCAGTACTTC.